The 18 T cell receptor beta chains listed next were all sequenced from one sample in a study of CD8 T cells in Susac syndrome. When the RNA was reverse transcribed, random hexamers were used with an input of about 0.5 to 1 ug. TCRdb fed the immunoSEQ multiplex PCR reads into MiXCR, producing one record per CDR3 protein. Among 160,000 or so distinct CDR3 sequences listed, around 93% were seen once. Material for sequencing was CD4+ T cells from PBMCs. These receptors all come from a human donor in good health.

V gene TRBV3-1 combines with J gene TRBJ1-1, with D hard to call. CDR1 is LGHDT, CDR2 YNNKEL, per germline (reference sequence). V lost 0 bases to trimming and J lost 7 bases, with 9 bases between them. The CDR3 is made up of 13 amino acids. The CDR3 bases are TGTGCCAGCAGCCAAGATTGGACGGTTGAAGCTTTCTTT. It encodes CASSQDWTVEAFF.

This sequence joins TRBV20-1 and TRBJ2-2; D not certain. This CDR3 comprises 16 residues. Per the germline V gene, CDR1 is DFQATT and CDR2 is SNEGSKA (reference sequence). Trimming removed 5 bases from V and 3 bases from J, with 19 bases in between. CDR3 DNA sequence: TGCAGTGCTCCCAACGATTTAGGGCTCTACACCGGGGAGCTGTTTTTT. This sequence encodes CSAPNDLGLYTGELFF.

The genes are TRBV2 and TRBJ2-6, with 12 nucleotides matching TRBD1. V lost 4 bases, J lost 2 bases, and 3 bases stayed unmatched. Looked up from germline, CDR1 is SNHLY and CDR2 is FYNNEI. CDR3 length: 17 residues. The CDR3 nucleotides read TGTGCCAGCAGTGTGGGACAGGGGGCTACTGGGGCCAACGTCCTGACTTTC. This gives the protein CASSVGQGATGANVLTF.

The chain employs TRBV18 and TRBJ1-5, with 7 nucleotides matching TRBD1. The CDR3 sequence is 15 residues long. V dropped 2 bases and J dropped 7; count of bases not matched to a gene: 8. The germline V gene encodes CDR1 KGHSH and CDR2 LQKENI. The CDR3 loop reads CASSPAQGGGQPQHF. CDR3 nucleotide sequence: TGTGCCAGCTCACCAGCCCAGGGGGGGGGACAGCCCCAGCATTTT.

The chain combines TRBV2 with TRBJ2-5; TRBD2 is a possible D gene (5 bases). In germline, CDR1 is SNHLY, CDR2 FYNNEI. V shed 2 bases and J shed 7 bases, with 5 bases lying between them. The CDR3 is 11 amino acids. The CDR3, as DNA: TGTGCCAGCAGTGAACGGGGGACCCAGTACTTC. As protein: CASSERGTQYF.

The chain joins TRBV19 to TRBJ2-3; D call uncertain. V gave up 3 bases and J gave up 2 bases, with 9 bases separating them. The CDR3 totals 14 residues. CDR1 is LNHDA and CDR2 is SQIVND in the germline V gene (reference sequence). The CDR3 DNA sequence: TGTGCCAGTAGTATGGCCCGGCTCACAGATACGCAGTATTTT. Protein: CASSMARLTDTQYF.

V and J are TRBV5-1 and TRBJ1-1; tentatively, D is TRBD1 (5 bases). The V and J ends lost 0 bases and 1 base respectively, with 13 bases between them. This CDR3 spans 16 amino acids. In germline, CDR1 is SGHRS, CDR2 YFSETQ. The DNA for the CDR3 is TGCGCCAGCAGCTTGGACCCCGGGACGTCGAACACTGAAGCTTTCTTT. Translated, it gives CASSLDPGTSNTEAFF.

V usage is TRBV20-1 and J usage is TRBJ2-5, with 8 bases lining up with TRBD1. The CDR3 is 15 residues long. Germline V gives CDR1 DFQATT, CDR2 SNEGSKA (reference sequence). With 6 bases clipped from V and 0 bases from J, the junction kept 9 bases outside the gene matches. This chain's CDR3 is CSAIPRGRYQETQYF. For the CDR3, the DNA is TGCAGTGCCATTCCCAGGGGGCGGTACCAAGAGACCCAGTACTTC.

The CDR3 DNA reads TGTGCCAGTAGTATAAGGGGCCCAACCGGGACGGAGTCCTACGAGCAGTACTTC. Amino acid sequence: CASSIRGPTGTESYEQYF. The chain uses TRBV19 and TRBJ2-7; D tentatively reads TRBD1 or TRBD2 (5 bases each). Looked up from germline, CDR1 is LNHDA and CDR2 is SQIVND (reference sequence). V lost 2 bases and J 1 base, leaving 21 bases between the germline ends. The CDR3 sequence is 18 residues long.

The chain joins TRBV5-1 to TRBJ2-5, with 8 nucleotides matching TRBD2. In germline, CDR1 is SGHRS, CDR2 YFSETQ. The CDR3 consists of 16 residues. V trimming: 0 bases; J trimming: 4 bases; junction bases outside the gene matches: 8. CDR3 loop: CASSLGLAGIGETQYF. The DNA of the CDR3 is TGCGCCAGCAGCTTGGGGCTAGCGGGTATCGGAGAGACCCAGTACTTC.

The CDR3 sequence: CASSDLGTADEKLFF. The CDR3 nucleotides read TGTGCCAGCAGTGATCTCGGGACAGCAGATGAAAAACTGTTTTTT. The chain couples TRBV25-1 to TRBJ1-4; 7 positions match TRBD1. CDR3 length: 15 residues. CDR1 and CDR2 from the germline V gene are MGHDK and SYGVNS. V gave up 3 bases and J gave up 6 bases; unmatched junction bases: 7.

The chain has TRBV2 and TRBJ1-4; D gene unclear. CDR3 length: 15 amino acids. The germline V gene has CDR1 SNHLY and CDR2 FYNNEI. With 0 bases removed from V and 8 bases from J, the gap between germline ends came to 13 bases. The CDR3 sequence is CASSEAFTSREKLFF. As DNA, the CDR3 is TGTGCCAGCAGTGAAGCCTTTACGAGTCGAGAAAAACTGTTTTTT.

The rearrangement joins TRBV7-2 to TRBJ1-1; tentative D call: TRBD1 (5 bases). Trimming took 5 bases from V and 4 from J, leaving 17 bases between them. The CDR3 runs to 15 residues. In germline, CDR1 is SGHTA, CDR2 FQGNSA. The CDR3 region is CASSAAGTFGTEAFF. CDR3 sequence (DNA): TGTGCCAGCAGCGCGGCCGGGACTTTTGGCACTGAAGCTTTCTTT.

This rearrangement joins TRBV6-1 to TRBJ2-2; D remains unclear. The ends were cut back, 7 bases at V and 0 bases at J, with 18 bases in the middle. CDR1 and CDR2 (germline): MNHNS, SASEGT. This CDR3 contains 17 residues. CDR3 residues: CASTPRPGYANTGELFF. The CDR3 DNA reads as TGTGCCAGCACCCCCAGGCCGGGCTACGCGAACACCGGGGAGCTGTTTTTT.

V usage is TRBV7-3 and J usage is TRBJ2-5, with 8 bases lining up with TRBD1. The CDR3 covers 14 residues. The V and J ends lost 4 bases and 2 bases, in that order; junction bases with no gene match: 3. Germline lookup yields CDR1 SGHTA and CDR2 FQGTGA. The CDR3 loop reads CASSWTGRQETQYF. CDR3 DNA: TGTGCCAGCAGCTGGACAGGGCGGCAAGAGACCCAGTACTTC.

V and J are TRBV20-1 and TRBJ1-5; the D is unclear. The V end lost 1 base, the J end lost 3 bases, and 7 bases lay between the germline ends. Per the germline V gene, CDR1 is DFQATT and CDR2 is SNEGSKA (reference sequence). The CDR3 loop spans 13 amino acids. The DNA for the CDR3 is TGCAGTGCTAGAGTCAGCAACAATCAGCCCCAGCATTTT. Translated, it gives CSARVSNNQPQHF.

J is TRBJ2-3 and V is TRBV7-9; no firm D call. V lost 3 bases and J lost 4, with 14 bases in between. The germline V gene encodes CDR1 SEHNR and CDR2 FQNEAQ (reference sequence). The CDR3 is 15 residues long. The CDR3 region is CASSFSSGFADTQYF. CDR3 nucleotide sequence: TGTGCCAGCAGCTTCTCTTCCGGCTTTGCAGATACGCAGTATTTT.

The chain is built from TRBV7-2 and TRBJ2-5, with D tentatively TRBD1 or TRBD2 (5 bases each). Germline V gives CDR1 SGHTA, CDR2 FQGNSA. With 5 bases removed from V and 5 bases from J, the gap between germline ends came to 12 bases. This CDR3 region has 13 residues. CDR3 protein: CASSRDLRETQYF. In DNA form, the CDR3 reads TGTGCCAGCAGCCGGGACCTCCGGGAGACCCAGTACTTC.